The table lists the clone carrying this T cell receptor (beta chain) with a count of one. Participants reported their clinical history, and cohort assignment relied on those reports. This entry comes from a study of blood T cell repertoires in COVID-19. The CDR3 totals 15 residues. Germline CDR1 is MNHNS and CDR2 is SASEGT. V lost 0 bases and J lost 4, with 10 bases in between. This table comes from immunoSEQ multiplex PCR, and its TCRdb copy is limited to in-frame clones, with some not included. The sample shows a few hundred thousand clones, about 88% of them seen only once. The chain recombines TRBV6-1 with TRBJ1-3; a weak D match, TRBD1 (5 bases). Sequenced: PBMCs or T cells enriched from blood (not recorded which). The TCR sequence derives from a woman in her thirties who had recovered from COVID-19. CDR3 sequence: CASSEADTRGNTIYF. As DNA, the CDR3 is TGTGCCAGCAGTGAAGCGGACACCCGGGGAAACACCATATATTTT.